The TCR beta chain under discussion was sequenced for a study of cytomegalovirus exposure and HLA in healthy donors. Study overall: Caucasian-associated ancestry cluster membership applied to about 83% of over 350 genotyped donors.

Donors counted as nominally healthy when sampled, yet unrecorded immune exposures were likely. Germline-derived CDR1 and CDR2 are SQVTM and ANQGSEA. This CDR3 is built from 20 residues. Unmatched junction bases numbered 21, after V lost 1 base and J lost 2 bases. Use of 60 Vbeta and 13 Jbeta primers characterized the PCR. Only in-frame clones appear in the TCRdb table, and some are missing; sequencing was by immunoSEQ multiplex PCR. The table shows roughly 150,000 clones, with about four fifths occurring only once. The receptor was derived from a man aged 25-45 years in good health. V usage is TRBV29-1 and J usage is TRBJ2-7; 9 bases are shared with TRBD2. The sequenced sample consisted of PBMCs. The CDR3 DNA reads TGCAGCGTTGAAGGGACTCCCACGGGGGGTTGGGCGGGAGGGCCCTACGAGCAGTACTTC. Translating it yields CSVEGTPTGGWAGGPYEQYF.